Detailed here is one T cell receptor beta chain. Its antigen is as yet unknown. The data were taken from a study of blood T cells in healthy people across ages. General study results and limits: The study regarded diversity estimates from one million T cells as underestimates.

All donors came from Russia, were Caucasian and healthy, and spanned ages about 6 to 90. Primed by a sample-barcoded 5' primer and a J-beta primer mix, a second PCR proceeded for roughly 7 to 11 cycles. The template-switch adaptor, which had 12 random nucleotides, put a tag on each cDNA molecule. TCRdb independently ran MiXCR on the 5' RACE reads; one entry per CDR3 protein. The sample carries 800,000 to 1,000,000 distinct CDR3 sequences, 40% to 60% recorded once. CDR1 is SGHTA, CDR2 FQGNSA, per germline. The CDR3 spans 14 residues. V was clipped by 5 bases and J by 4 bases, with 14 bases between them.

The V call is TRBV7-2, the J call TRBJ2-5, with D possibly called TRBD1 or TRBD2 (6 bases each). The receptor was derived from a man younger than 45 in good health. Input material: blood. CDR3 protein: CASSAQGGRETQYF. The DNA of the CDR3 is TGTGCCAGCAGCGCACAAGGGGGGAGAGAGACCCAGTACTTC.